One and the same sample provided the 31 T cell receptor beta chains below, sequenced in a study of identical twins. From the 5' RACE reads, TCRdb called clonotypes with MiXCR, one entry per CDR3 protein. The sample consists of hundreds of thousands of distinct CDR3 sequences, approximately 24% of them appearing once. These data also featured in a second study, about T cells expressing NK-cell markers.

The source material was CD4+ T cells sorted from blood. These receptor sequences come from a woman under 30 in good health.

The chain couples TRBV20-1 to TRBJ2-7; D possibly uses TRBD1 or TRBD2 (5 bases each). CDR3 length equals 11 residues. Per the germline V gene, CDR1 is DFQATT and CDR2 is SNEGSKA (reference sequence). Deletions cut 6 bases from V and 9 bases from J, with 15 bases between. The CDR3 here is CSADGRGGQYF. The CDR3 nucleotides read TGCAGTGCCGACGGCCGGGGCGGGCAGTACTTC.

This clonotype was detected a few times. CDR3 nucleotide sequence: TGTGCCAGCAGTGAAAGGTTCAGGGGGAGGGCTTTCTTT. As protein: CASSERFRGRAFF. V is TRBV25-1 and J is TRBJ1-1; 7 bases are shared with TRBD1. V was pared by 2 bases and J by 11 bases, with 8 bases of the junction left unmatched. The CDR3 is made up of 13 amino acids. Germline CDR1 MGHDK, CDR2 SYGVNS.

J is TRBJ2-5 and V is TRBV6-5; D remains ambiguous. This CDR3 contains 13 residues. Per germline, CDR1 MNHEY and CDR2 SVGAGI. With 2 bases removed from V and 4 bases from J, the gap between germline ends came to 8 bases. The CDR3 reads CASSYRRGETQYF. The CDR3 region has the DNA TGTGCCAGCAGTTACCGGAGAGGAGAGACCCAGTACTTC.

The rearrangement joins TRBV12-3 or TRBV12-4 to TRBJ2-6; D is possibly TRBD1 (6 bases). Trimming shortened V by 6 bases and J by 3 bases, and 9 bases separated the two germline ends. The CDR3 covers 14 residues. CDR3 protein: CASRRGSGANVLTF. The CDR3 DNA follows: TGTGCCAGCAGGAGGGGGAGTGGGGCCAACGTCCTGACTTTC.

The chain joins TRBV7-2 to TRBJ2-7; tentative D call: TRBD1 (6 bases). The V gene's germline CDR1 is SGHTA and CDR2 FQGNSA. There are 16 residues in the CDR3. Trimming cost V 4 bases and J 0 bases, with 16 bases left between them. CDR3 residues: CASSYPGHSSSYEQYF. CDR3 nucleotide sequence: TGTGCCAGCAGCTACCCGGGACACTCGAGCTCCTACGAGCAGTACTTC.

The chain has TRBV4-3 and TRBJ2-1, with a weak D call TRBD2 (6 bases). Germline CDR1 is LGHNA and CDR2 is YSLEER. Trimming shortened V by 2 bases and J by 5 bases, and 13 bases separated the two germline ends. CDR3 length equals 15 residues. CDR3 residues: CASSQRLEGDNEQFF. CDR3 bases: TGCGCCAGCAGCCAAAGACTAGAAGGGGACAATGAGCAGTTCTTC.

This clonotype has just a few counts. The rearrangement links TRBV7-2 to TRBJ2-5; possibly TRBD2 for D (6 bases). The germline V and J ends were trimmed by 1 base and 4 bases, with 13 bases remaining between them. CDR1 is SGHTA and CDR2 is FQGNSA in the germline V gene. CDR3 size: 15 residues. CDR3 amino acids: CASSLGGVRRETQYF. The CDR3, as DNA: TGTGCCAGCAGCTTAGGGGGGGTGAGGAGAGAGACCCAGTACTTC.

This clonotype was seen only a few times. The CDR3 coding sequence is TGTGCCAGCAGGACGGACAGGCATAGCAATCAGCCCCAGCATTTT. It specifies CASRTDRHSNQPQHF. V and J are TRBV2 and TRBJ1-5, with 7 bases fitting TRBD1. Germline CDR1 is SNHLY and CDR2 is FYNNEI. The CDR3 extends over 15 amino acids. The V and J ends lost 6 bases and 0 bases, in that order; junction bases with no gene match: 5.

This clonotype has just a few counts. This chain links TRBV24-1 with TRBJ2-2, with TRBD2 as a possible D gene (5 bases). CDR3 length equals 16 residues. Germline-derived CDR1 and CDR2 are KGHDR and SFDVKD. Between the trimmed V and J ends, which lost 1 base and 1 base, there was a span of 9 bases. CDR3 coding DNA: TGTGCCACCAGTGATTTCGGCAGCGGGAACACCGGGGAGCTGTTTTTT. Residues: CATSDFGSGNTGELFF.

The chain uses TRBV7-3 and TRBJ1-1, with 7 bases aligning to TRBD1. The J segment lost 6 bases and the V segment lost 5 bases, leaving 6 bases of the junction unmatched. This CDR3 is built from 13 residues. CDR1 is SGHTA and CDR2 is FQGTGA in the germline V gene. The CDR3 region has the DNA TGTGCCAGCAGCCCACGGGACAGATCTGAAGCTTTCTTT. It yields the protein CASSPRDRSEAFF.

The CDR3 spells CASSPSESGELFF. The CDR3 DNA follows: TGCGCCAGCAGCCCCTCGGAATCCGGGGAGCTGTTTTTT. V gene TRBV5-1 combines with J gene TRBJ2-2, with D hard to call. V was pared by 4 bases and J by 6 bases, with 10 bases between. Germline V lookup: CDR1 SGHRS, CDR2 YFSETQ. There are 13 residues in the CDR3.

The chain combines TRBV6-5 with TRBJ2-7; D ambiguous. CDR1 MNHEY and CDR2 SVGAGI come from the germline V gene. The CDR3 consists of 11 residues. The V end lost 6 bases, the J end lost 3 bases, and 6 bases lay between the germline ends. CDR3 region: CASRNNYEQYF. The DNA for the CDR3 is TGTGCCAGCAGGAATAACTACGAGCAGTACTTC.

This clonotype was found a few times. This rearrangement joins TRBV15 to TRBJ2-5; 9 nucleotides match TRBD2. This CDR3 region has 16 residues. V lost 0 bases to trimming and J lost 4 bases; unmatched junction nucleotides: 6. Per germline, CDR1 LNHNV and CDR2 YYDKDF (reference sequence). The CDR3 here is CATSRDVAGDIETQYF. The CDR3 DNA reads TGTGCCACCAGCAGAGACGTAGCGGGGGATATAGAGACCCAGTACTTC.

In its sample, this clonotype was seen a few times. This sequence joins TRBV9 and TRBJ1-5; D gene unclear. V gave up 0 bases and J gave up 10 bases, with 11 bases separating them. Germline loops: CDR1 SGDLS, CDR2 YYNGEE. CDR3 length: 13 amino acids. The CDR3 sequence: CASSVEAGGPQHF. In nucleotides, the CDR3 is TGTGCCAGCAGCGTAGAGGCGGGCGGACCCCAGCATTTT.

This chain connects TRBV7-2 to TRBJ1-1, with D possibly matching TRBD1 (6 bases). The CDR3 is 12 residues long. The germline gives CDR1 SGHTA, CDR2 FQGNSA. V was cut by 5 bases and J by 11 bases, with 15 bases left in between. The CDR3 nucleotides are TGTGCCAGCAGCCTCAACAGGGCCACGGCTTTCTTT. Translating it yields CASSLNRATAFF.

The rearrangement uses TRBV12-3 or TRBV12-4 and TRBJ2-5; the match to TRBD2 covers 8 bases. The CDR3 is made up of 11 amino acids. Trimming cost V 6 bases and J 13 bases; bases outside gene matches: 7. The CDR3 sequence is CASRTGLDWYF. The CDR3 nucleotides read TGTGCCAGCAGAACGGGACTAGACTGGTACTTC.

This clonotype was seen only a few times. CDR3 nucleotides: TGTGCCAGCAGCTTAAAAGCTGGGGGGCAGTTCTTC. Its protein is CASSLKAGGQFF. The V gene is TRBV7-6, the J gene TRBJ2-1, with D perhaps being TRBD1 or TRBD2 (5 bases each). The CDR3 is made up of 12 amino acids. V gave up 2 bases and J gave up 12 bases, with 11 bases separating them. CDR1 is SGHVS, CDR2 FNYEAQ, per germline.

This clonotype occurred a few times. The V gene is TRBV5-5, the J gene TRBJ2-5, with TRBD1 matching over 7 bases. The CDR3 is 15 amino acids. The germline V gene encodes CDR1 SGHKS and CDR2 YYEKEE (reference sequence). With 4 bases clipped from V and 5 bases from J, the junction kept 11 bases outside the gene matches. The CDR3 DNA is TGTGCCAGCAGCGCCCTGGTAGGGGGCATCGAGACCCAGTACTTC. It translates to CASSALVGGIETQYF.

This clonotype showed up just a few times. The chain joins TRBV5-1 to TRBJ2-7; D remains unclear. Trimming removed 0 bases at V and 2 bases at J, with 9 bases between. This CDR3 has 14 residues. CDR1 and CDR2 (germline): SGHRS, YFSETQ. The CDR3 here is CASSLAPRTYEQYF. The CDR3, as DNA: TGCGCCAGCAGCTTGGCCCCCCGGACCTACGAGCAGTACTTC.

This clonotype showed up just a few times. The chain is built from TRBV14 and TRBJ2-3; 10 bases line up with TRBD2. CDR1 and CDR2 from the germline V gene are SGHDN and FVKESK. This CDR3 is 19 amino acids long. With V trimmed by 0 bases and J by 6 bases, 15 bases remained unmatched. Here the CDR3 DNA reads TGTGCCAGCAGCCAAGATGAACTAGCGGGATATTGGTACTCGGATACGCAGTATTTT. Amino acid sequence: CASSQDELAGYWYSDTQYF.

This clonotype was observed a handful of times. V and J are TRBV6-2 or TRBV6-3 and TRBJ2-1; possible D gene TRBD2, 7 bases. CDR3 length: 14 amino acids. The V and J ends lost 6 bases and 7 bases respectively, with 16 bases between them. Per germline, CDR1 MNHEY and CDR2 SVGEGT. CDR3 sequence (DNA): TGTGCCAGCAGGCAAAGGGGGGGCTGGAATGAGCAGTTCTTC. This sequence encodes CASRQRGGWNEQFF.

J is TRBJ2-3 and V is TRBV7-6; TRBD1 aligns across 7 bases. The CDR3 runs to 17 residues. CDR1 is SGHVS, CDR2 FNYEAQ, per germline. J lost 1 base, V lost 3 bases, and 10 bases had no gene match. Here the CDR3 reads CASSFPRGQDRTDTQYF. CDR3 DNA sequence: TGTGCCAGCAGCTTTCCTCGTGGACAGGACCGCACAGATACGCAGTATTTT.

This clonotype was detected only a few times. The J gene is TRBJ1-1, the V gene TRBV30, with a tentative D call TRBD1 (5 bases). This CDR3 contains 11 residues. V lost 3 bases and J lost 8, with 10 bases in between. Germline V gene data show CDR1 as GTSNPN and CDR2 as SVGIG (reference sequence). The chain's CDR3 is CAWRGVGEAFF. The CDR3 DNA reads TGTGCCTGGAGAGGGGTAGGGGAAGCTTTCTTT.

The chain couples TRBV20-1 to TRBJ1-6, with 10 bases fitting TRBD1. The V gene's germline CDR1 is DFQATT and CDR2 SNEGSKA (reference sequence). V trimming: 5 bases; J trimming: 2 bases; junction bases outside the gene matches: 3. The CDR3 contains 15 residues. CDR3 bases: TGCAGTGCTGAGACAGGGGGCGCCTATAATTCACCCCTCCACTTT. This translates into CSAETGGAYNSPLHF.

This clonotype was counted a few times. The J gene is TRBJ1-2, the V gene TRBV21-1. TRBV21-1 is classified as a pseudogene. The CDR3 sequence is 13 residues long. CDR3 region: CASSKNVGRGYTF. CDR3 coding DNA: TGTGCCAGCAGCAAAAACGTTGGGAGAGGCTACACCTTC.

This clonotype has only a few counts. This chain uses TRBV10-1 with TRBJ2-7; possible D gene TRBD1, 6 bases. The V end was cut by 4 bases, the J end by 3 bases, with 7 bases between. The CDR3 is 12 amino acids. CDR1 is WNHNN and CDR2 is SYGVQD in the germline V gene (reference sequence). This CDR3 is CASSGTDYEQYF. The CDR3 DNA reads as TGCGCCAGCAGTGGGACAGACTACGAGCAGTACTTC.

V and J are TRBV6-1 and TRBJ1-4; D remains ambiguous. This CDR3 comprises 15 residues. Germline CDR1 reads MNHNS; CDR2 reads SASEGT. V was trimmed by 7 bases and J by 0 bases, leaving 12 bases between them. The CDR3 reads CASTGGVTTNEKLFF. For the CDR3, the DNA is TGTGCCAGCACCGGAGGTGTCACAACTAATGAAAAACTGTTTTTT.

The V call is TRBV5-5, the J call TRBJ1-6; no definite D call. Trimming removed 2 bases from V and 7 bases from J, with 10 bases in between. This CDR3 spans 14 amino acids. Germline V gene data show CDR1 as SGHKS and CDR2 as YYEKEE (reference sequence). The DNA of the CDR3 is TGTGCCAGCAGCTTCGGAGGGAGGAATTCACCCCTCCACTTT. It codes for CASSFGGRNSPLHF.

This clonotype was picked up a small number of times. The chain carries TRBV20-1 and TRBJ1-1, with D possibly being TRBD1 (5 bases). V lost 0 bases and J 0 bases, leaving 14 bases between the germline ends. The CDR3 contains 16 residues. Germline CDR1 is DFQATT and CDR2 is SNEGSKA (reference sequence). In nucleotides, the CDR3 is TGCAGTGCTAGAGATTGGGGGTACAGGTTGAACACTGAAGCTTTCTTT. Translated: CSARDWGYRLNTEAFF.

A few counts support this clonotype. The chain is built from TRBV10-1 and TRBJ2-7; TRBD1 is a possible D gene (5 bases). V shed 3 bases and J shed 2 bases, with 14 bases lying between them. The CDR3 runs to 15 residues. In germline, CDR1 is WNHNN, CDR2 SYGVQD (reference sequence). The chain's CDR3 is CASSEDRGSAYEQYF. CDR3 nucleotide sequence: TGCGCCAGCAGTGAAGATAGGGGCTCTGCCTACGAGCAGTACTTC.

This chain joins TRBV3-1 and TRBJ2-7; 10 bases fit TRBD2. The germline CDR1 and CDR2 sequences are LGHDT and YNNKEL (reference sequence). The CDR3 is 15 amino acids. V shed 2 bases, J shed 2 bases, and the junction held 3 bases outside the gene matches. The CDR3 region has the DNA TGTGCCAGCAGCCAACTCGGACTAGCGGCCTACGAGCAGTACTTC. It is translated as CASSQLGLAAYEQYF.